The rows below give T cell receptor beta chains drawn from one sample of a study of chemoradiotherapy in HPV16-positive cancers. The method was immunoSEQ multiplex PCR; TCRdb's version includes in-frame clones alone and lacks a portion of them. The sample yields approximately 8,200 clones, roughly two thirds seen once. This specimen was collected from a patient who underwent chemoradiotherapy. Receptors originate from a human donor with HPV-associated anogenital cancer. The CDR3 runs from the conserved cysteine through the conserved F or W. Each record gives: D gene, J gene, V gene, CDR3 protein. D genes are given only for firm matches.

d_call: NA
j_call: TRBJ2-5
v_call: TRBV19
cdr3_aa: CASSIRGLQETQYF

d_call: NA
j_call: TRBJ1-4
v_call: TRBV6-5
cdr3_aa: CASSCPGCRGELFF

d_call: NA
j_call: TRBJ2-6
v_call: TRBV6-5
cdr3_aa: CASSYEEPSGANVLTF

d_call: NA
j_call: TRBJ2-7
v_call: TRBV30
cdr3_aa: CAWSPHYEQYF

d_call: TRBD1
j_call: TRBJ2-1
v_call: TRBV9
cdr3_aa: CASSSRTGPNEQFF

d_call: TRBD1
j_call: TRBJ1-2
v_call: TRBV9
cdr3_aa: CASSPTGGTYGYTF

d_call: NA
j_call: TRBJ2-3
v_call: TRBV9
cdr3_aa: CASSPNSFTDTQYF

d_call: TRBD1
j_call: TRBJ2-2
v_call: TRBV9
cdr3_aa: CASSVATYVRGRTNTGELFF

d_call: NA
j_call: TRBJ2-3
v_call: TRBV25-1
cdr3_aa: CASSEWASSTDTQYF

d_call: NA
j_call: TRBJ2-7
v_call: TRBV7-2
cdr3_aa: CASSLVGGRSSYEQYF

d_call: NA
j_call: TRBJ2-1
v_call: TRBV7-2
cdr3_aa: CASSLSSEQFF

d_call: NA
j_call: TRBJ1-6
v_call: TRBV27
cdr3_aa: CASSPGRQAVSPLHF

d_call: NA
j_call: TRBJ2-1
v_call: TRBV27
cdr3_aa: CASRTGAVNEQFF

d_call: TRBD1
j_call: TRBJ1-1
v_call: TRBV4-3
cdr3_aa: CASSRQGGGTEAFF

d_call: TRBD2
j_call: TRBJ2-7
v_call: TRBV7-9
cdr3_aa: CASSFARTSGAAANEQYF

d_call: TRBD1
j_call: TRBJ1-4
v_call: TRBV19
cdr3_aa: CASSGQFNEKLFF

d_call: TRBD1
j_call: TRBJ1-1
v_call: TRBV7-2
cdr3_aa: CASSLAGTENTEAFF

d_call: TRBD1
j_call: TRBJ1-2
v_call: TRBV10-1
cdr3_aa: CASSGIMQGGYGYTF

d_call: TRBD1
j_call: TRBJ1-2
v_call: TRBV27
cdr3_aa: CASSSVSGTGAFYGYTF

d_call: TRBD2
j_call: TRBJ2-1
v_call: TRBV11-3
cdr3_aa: CASSLVSSGGPNEQFF

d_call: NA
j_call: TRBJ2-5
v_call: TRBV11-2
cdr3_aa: CASSVRGVLRETQYF

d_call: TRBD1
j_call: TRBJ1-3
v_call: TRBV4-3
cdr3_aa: CASSHGTVGNTIYF

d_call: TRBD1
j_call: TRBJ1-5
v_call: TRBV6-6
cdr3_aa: CASSYQDRGNQPQHF

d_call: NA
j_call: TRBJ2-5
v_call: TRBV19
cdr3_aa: CASSRRQTDRETQYF

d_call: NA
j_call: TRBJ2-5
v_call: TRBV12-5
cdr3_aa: CASGYGYGQETQYF

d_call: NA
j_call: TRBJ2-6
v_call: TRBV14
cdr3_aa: CASSLSGANVLTF

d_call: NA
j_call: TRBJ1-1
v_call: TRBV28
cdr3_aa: CASSLYYEAFF

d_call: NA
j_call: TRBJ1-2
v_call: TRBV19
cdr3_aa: CATHAFGACTF

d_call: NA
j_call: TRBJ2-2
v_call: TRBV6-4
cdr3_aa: CASTDSENTGELFF

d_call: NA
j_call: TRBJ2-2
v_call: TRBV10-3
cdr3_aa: CATGPGTGELFF

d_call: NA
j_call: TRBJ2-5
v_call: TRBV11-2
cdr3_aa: CASSLLRETQYF

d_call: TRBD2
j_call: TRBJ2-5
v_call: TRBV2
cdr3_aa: CASSEAAVLAGGQETQYF

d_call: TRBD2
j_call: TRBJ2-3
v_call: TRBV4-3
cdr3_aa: CASSQGVSGDLLSTDTQYF

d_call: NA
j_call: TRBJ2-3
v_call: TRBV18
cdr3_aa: CASSPPAGGPTQYF

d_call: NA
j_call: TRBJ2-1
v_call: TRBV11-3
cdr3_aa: CASSRRSRDGGYNEQFF

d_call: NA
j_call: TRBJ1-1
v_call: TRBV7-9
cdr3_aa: CASSFLRDNTEAFF

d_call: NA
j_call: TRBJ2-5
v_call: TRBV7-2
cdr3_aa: CASSQTSLETQYF

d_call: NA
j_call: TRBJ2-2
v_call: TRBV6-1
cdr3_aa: CASNRASNTGELFF

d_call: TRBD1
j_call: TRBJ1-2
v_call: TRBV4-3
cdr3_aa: CASSQDWDSYGYTF

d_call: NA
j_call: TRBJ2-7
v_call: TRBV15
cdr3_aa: CATSRGFGARHEQYF

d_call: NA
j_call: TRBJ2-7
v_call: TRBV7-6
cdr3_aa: CASSSIPYEQYF